Detailed here is one T cell receptor (beta chain). This clone's antigen is unknown. No much larger clone exists at a distance of one base, and base qualities are not known. The data are from a study of blood T cells in healthy people across ages (dated by TCRdb to between 2015 and 2017). About the investigation overall: Template switching captured roughly one uniquely barcoded TCR beta cDNA molecule per two T cells in model experiments. The study measured age-related changes in TCR beta repertoire diversity using deep sequencing normalized with unique cDNA molecular identifiers. The donors were divided into four age groups: young (average about 15 years), middle-aged (around 41), aged (approximately 62) and long-lived (roughly 86). Donors of different ages were randomly distributed across sequencing lanes to avoid experimental bias. For two donors (one aged 18 to 29 and one aged 80 or older), the study analyzed two additional independent replicas of 1 million unique cDNA reads from the same blood draw. Here is what the overall study found, with its caveats: As age increased, observed TCR beta diversity per million T cells dropped in a roughly linear way, and a significant reduction was already evident by age 40. A strong correlation was found between observed TCR beta diversity and the percentage of naive T cells measured by flow cytometry. Because donor CMV infection status was unknown, age-related changes in expanded clonotypes were potentially confounded. Conclusive comparison of naive and antigen-experienced compartments was prevented by the profiling of bulk unsorted PBMCs. Compared with the aged group, the long-lived group had more naive CD4+ T cells, fewer expanded clones and increased TCR diversity, suggesting age selection. Estimates of total diversity based on one million sequenced T cells were considered lower bounds and underestimates.

Systemically healthy Caucasian individuals from Russia, some 36 in total and aged roughly 6 to 100 years, were included as donors. Ten milliliters of peripheral blood were drawn from each donor into EDTA-treated Vacutainer tubes. Ficoll-Paque density-gradient centrifugation was used to isolate PBMCs, with at least 6.5 million obtained per sample. Trizol reagent was used to extract total RNA from the PBMCs, yielding at least 6 micrograms per sample. The percentages of naive CD45RAhigh/CD27high T cells were determined by flow cytometry on a PBMC aliquot from every donor. Library preparation was by 5' RACE. Sequencing was carried out with an Illumina HiSeq 2500. A second PCR of about 7 to 12 cycles was run with a J-beta primer mix and a sample-barcoded 5' primer. A template-switch 5' adaptor carrying 12 random nucleotides introduced a unique molecular identifier onto each TCR beta cDNA molecule. Each sample yielded at least 2.5 million CDR3-containing paired-end reads. The Mint cDNA synthesis kit, primed by a TRBC-specific oligonucleotide, was used to synthesize first-strand cDNA from all RNA. After uracil-DNA glycosylase treatment, a first 18-cycle PCR used universal primers M1SS and BC2_uni_R on all cDNA. In the paper's pipeline: For normalization, 1 million high-quality reads were randomly selected from each sample, with every read carrying a distinct molecular identifier. Instead of being binned into consensus sequences, reads with shared molecular identifiers were discarded. MiTCR, run with a Q25 quality threshold and the strictest error-elimination algorithm, handled CDR3 identification, clonotype clustering and error correction. Lower-bound total TCR beta diversity was estimated with a nonparametric unseen species model using Euler transformation. TCRdb handled the public reads itself, with Q25 trimming in fastp and clone calling in MiXCR, and kept productive beta chains. For every CDR3 protein sequence, its rows merge into one entry that carries the most common genes and DNA. These V and J calls originate from TCRdb's pipeline instead of the authors' own analysis. The sample includes 700,000 or so distinct CDR3 sequences, with 20% to 25% observed a single time. The ten largest clones take up approximately 20% of the sample.

Spanning cysteine to phenylalanine, the CDR3 consists of 16 amino acids. Solely the CDR3 DNA is kept, with 48 bases framed from the first base. The V end gives up 3 bases and the J end 7 bases, leaving 12 bases in the junction not matched to a gene. Recombination linked TRBV12-3 or TRBV12-4 to TRBJ2-1, with TRBD2 identical over 7 junction bases. This TCR came from a man in his 70s in good health. Sequenced material: blood. This receptor carries the CDR3 CASSFAGELFGNEQFF. The bases read TGTGCCAGCAGTTTCGCGGGAGAACTGTTCGGAAATGAGCAGTTCTTC.